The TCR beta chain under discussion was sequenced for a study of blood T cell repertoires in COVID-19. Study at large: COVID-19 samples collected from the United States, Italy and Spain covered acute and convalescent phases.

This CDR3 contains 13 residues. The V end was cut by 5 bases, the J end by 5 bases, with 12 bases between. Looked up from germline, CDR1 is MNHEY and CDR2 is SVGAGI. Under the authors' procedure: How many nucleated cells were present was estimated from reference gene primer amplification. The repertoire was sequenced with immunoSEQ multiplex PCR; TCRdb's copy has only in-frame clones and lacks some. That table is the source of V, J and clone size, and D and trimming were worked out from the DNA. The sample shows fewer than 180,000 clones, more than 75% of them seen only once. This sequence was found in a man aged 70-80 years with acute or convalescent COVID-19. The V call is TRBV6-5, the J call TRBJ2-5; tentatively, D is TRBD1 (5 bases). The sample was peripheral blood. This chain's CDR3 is CASSHTGGETQYF. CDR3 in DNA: TGTGCCAGCAGTCACACAGGTGGGGAGACCCAGTACTTC.